This T cell receptor (beta chain) was obtained from a study of shared clonotypes between healthy human individuals. CDR3 length equals 16 residues. Germline CDR1 and CDR2: KGHSH and LQKENI. After removal of 3 bases from V and 1 base from J, the junction contained 6 bases not matched to a gene. The protocol was immunoSEQ multiplex PCR, while the TCRdb copy is restricted to in-frame clones and leaves out a portion. The sample yields fewer than 2.5 million clones, approximately 93% seen once. Note on this clone: Its antigen is as yet unknown.

Whole-study findings and limits: Few donors restricted represented genetic and exposure-history diversity. Non-shared clonotypes were found to have lower generation probabilities than the clonotypes that were shared by all four of the sorted-subset donors.

The source is a man younger than 35 in good health. Some clones in this sample may be carry-over from other donors' samples. The genes are TRBV18 and TRBJ1-5; 7 nucleotides match TRBD1. The source material was naive CD4+ T cells from PBMCs. The subset: CD45RA+ positively selected. Here the CDR3 DNA reads TGTGCCAGCTCACCTGGGGGACAGCGAAGCAATCAGCCCCAGCATTTT. Encoded protein: CASSPGGQRSNQPQHF.